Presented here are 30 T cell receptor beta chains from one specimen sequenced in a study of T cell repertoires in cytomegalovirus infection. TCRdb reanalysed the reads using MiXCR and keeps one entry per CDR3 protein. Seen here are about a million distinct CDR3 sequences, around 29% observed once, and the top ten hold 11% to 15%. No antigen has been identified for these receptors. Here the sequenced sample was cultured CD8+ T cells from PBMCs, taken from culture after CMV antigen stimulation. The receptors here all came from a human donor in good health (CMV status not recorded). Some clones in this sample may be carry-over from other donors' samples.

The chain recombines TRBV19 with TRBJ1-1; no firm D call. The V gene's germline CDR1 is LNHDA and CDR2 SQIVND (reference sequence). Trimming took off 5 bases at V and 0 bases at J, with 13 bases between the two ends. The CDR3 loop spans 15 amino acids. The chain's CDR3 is CASSLQHHMNTEAFF. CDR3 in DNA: TGTGCCAGTAGTCTTCAACACCACATGAACACTGAAGCTTTCTTT. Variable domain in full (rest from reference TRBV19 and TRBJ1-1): DGGITQSPKYLFRKEGQNVTLSCEQNLNHDAMYWYRQDPGQGLRLIYYSQIVNDFQKGDIAEGYSVSREKKESFPLTVTSAQKNPTAFYLCASSLQHHMNTEAFFGQGTRLTVV.

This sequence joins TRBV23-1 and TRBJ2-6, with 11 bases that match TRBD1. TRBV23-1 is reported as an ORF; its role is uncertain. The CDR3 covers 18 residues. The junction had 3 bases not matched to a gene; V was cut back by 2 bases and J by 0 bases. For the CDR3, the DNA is TGCGCCAGCAGTCAACGGACAGGGGGCGGCTCTGGGGCCAACGTCCTGACTTTC. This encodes CASSQRTGGGSGANVLTF.

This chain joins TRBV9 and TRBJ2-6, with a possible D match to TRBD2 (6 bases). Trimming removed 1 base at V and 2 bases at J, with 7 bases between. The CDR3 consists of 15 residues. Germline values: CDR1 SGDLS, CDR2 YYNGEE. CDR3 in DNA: TGTGCCAGCAGCGTATGGGGGGCTGGGGCCAACGTCCTGACTTTC. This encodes CASSVWGAGANVLTF.

CDR3 residues: CASSEWGLEQFF. The CDR3 nucleotides read TGTGCCAGCAGTGAATGGGGCCTGGAGCAGTTCTTC. The chain uses TRBV6-1 and TRBJ2-1; tentatively, D is TRBD1 (5 bases). The CDR3 has 12 amino acids. The ends were cut back, 2 bases at V and 10 bases at J, with 9 bases in the middle. CDR1 MNHNS and CDR2 SASEGT come from the germline V gene.

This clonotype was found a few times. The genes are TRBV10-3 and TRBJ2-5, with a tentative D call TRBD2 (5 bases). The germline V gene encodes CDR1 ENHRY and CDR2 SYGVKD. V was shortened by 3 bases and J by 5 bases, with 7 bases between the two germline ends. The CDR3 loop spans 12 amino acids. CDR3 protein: CAISDEGETQYF. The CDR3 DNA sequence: TGTGCCATCAGTGACGAGGGCGAGACCCAGTACTTC.

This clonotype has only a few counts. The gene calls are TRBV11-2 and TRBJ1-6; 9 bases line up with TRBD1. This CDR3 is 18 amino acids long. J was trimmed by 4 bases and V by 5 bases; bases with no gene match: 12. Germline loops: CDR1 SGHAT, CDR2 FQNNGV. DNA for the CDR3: TGTGCCAGCAGCGAGACAGGGGGGACATTGTTTTATAATTCACCCCTCCACTTT. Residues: CASSETGGTLFYNSPLHF.

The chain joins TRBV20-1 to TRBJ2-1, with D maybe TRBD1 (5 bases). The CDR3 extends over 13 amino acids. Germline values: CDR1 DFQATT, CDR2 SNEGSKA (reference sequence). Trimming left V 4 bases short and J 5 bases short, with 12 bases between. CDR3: CSATETDHNEQFF. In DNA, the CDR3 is TGCAGTGCTACGGAGACAGACCACAATGAGCAGTTCTTC.

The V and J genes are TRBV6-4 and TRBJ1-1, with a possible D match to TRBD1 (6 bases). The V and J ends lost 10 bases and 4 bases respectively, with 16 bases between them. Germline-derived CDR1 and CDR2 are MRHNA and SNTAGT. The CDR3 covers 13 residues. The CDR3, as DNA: TGTGCCACCCGCGGGGGGCCTACCACTGAAGCTTTCTTT. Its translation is CATRGGPTTEAFF.

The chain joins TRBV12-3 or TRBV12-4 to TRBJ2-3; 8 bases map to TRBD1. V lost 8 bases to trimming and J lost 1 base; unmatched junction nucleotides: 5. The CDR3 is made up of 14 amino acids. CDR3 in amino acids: CASLGGQGTDTQYF. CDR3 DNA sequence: TGTGCCAGCCTTGGGGGACAGGGCACAGATACGCAGTATTTT.

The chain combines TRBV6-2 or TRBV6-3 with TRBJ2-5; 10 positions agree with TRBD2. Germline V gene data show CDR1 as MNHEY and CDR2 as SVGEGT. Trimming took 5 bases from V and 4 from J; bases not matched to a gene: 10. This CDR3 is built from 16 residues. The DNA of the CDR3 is TGTGCCAGCAGTCCCCTCAGCGGGGGGGCCAGAGAGACCCAGTACTTC. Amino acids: CASSPLSGGARETQYF.

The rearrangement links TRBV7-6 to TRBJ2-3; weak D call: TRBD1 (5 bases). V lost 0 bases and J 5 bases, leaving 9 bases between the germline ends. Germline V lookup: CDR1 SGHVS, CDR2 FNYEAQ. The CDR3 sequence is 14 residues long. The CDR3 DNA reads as TGTGCCAGCAGCTTAGCCTACCAGGGAGATACGCAGTATTTT. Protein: CASSLAYQGDTQYF.

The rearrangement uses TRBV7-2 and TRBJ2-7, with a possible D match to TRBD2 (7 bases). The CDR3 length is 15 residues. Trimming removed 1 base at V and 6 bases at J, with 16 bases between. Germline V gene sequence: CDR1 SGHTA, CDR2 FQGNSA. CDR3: CASSLEGRGNCEQYV. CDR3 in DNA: TGTGCCAGCAGCTTAGAGGGGAGGGGGAACTGCGAGCAGTACGTC.

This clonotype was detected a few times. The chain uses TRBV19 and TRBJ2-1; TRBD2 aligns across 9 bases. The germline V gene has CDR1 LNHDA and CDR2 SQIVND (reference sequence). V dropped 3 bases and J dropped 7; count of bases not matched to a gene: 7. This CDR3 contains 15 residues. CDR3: CASSIAGGAPNEQFF. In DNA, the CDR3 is TGTGCCAGTAGTATCGCGGGGGGGGCCCCAAATGAGCAGTTCTTC.

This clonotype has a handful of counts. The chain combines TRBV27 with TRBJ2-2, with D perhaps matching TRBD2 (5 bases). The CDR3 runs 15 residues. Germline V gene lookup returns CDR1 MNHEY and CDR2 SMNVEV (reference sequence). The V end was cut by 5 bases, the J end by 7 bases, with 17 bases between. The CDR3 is CASSLRQDGGGELFF. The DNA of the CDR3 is TGTGCCAGCAGTCTCCGGCAGGATGGAGGCGGGGAGCTGTTTTTT.

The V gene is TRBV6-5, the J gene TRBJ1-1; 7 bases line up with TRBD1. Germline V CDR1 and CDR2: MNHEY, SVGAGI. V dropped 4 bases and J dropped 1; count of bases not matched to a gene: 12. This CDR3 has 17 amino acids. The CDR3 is CASSFSLGTAPNTEAFF. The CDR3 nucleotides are TGTGCCAGCAGTTTCTCTTTGGGGACAGCCCCGAACACTGAAGCTTTCTTT.

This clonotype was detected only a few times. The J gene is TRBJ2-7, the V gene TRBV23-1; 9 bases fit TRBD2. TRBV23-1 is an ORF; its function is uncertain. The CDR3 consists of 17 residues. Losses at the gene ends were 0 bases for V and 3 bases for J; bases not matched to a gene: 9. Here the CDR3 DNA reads TGCGCCAGCAGTCAATCGCCCCGGCCTAGCGGGGACTACGAGCAGTACTTC. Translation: CASSQSPRPSGDYEQYF.

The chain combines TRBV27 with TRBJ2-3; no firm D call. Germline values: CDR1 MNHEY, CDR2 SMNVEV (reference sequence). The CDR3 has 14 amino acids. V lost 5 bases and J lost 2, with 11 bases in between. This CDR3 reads CASSPALYTDTQYF. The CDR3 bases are TGTGCCAGCAGTCCGGCTCTTTACACAGATACGCAGTATTTT.

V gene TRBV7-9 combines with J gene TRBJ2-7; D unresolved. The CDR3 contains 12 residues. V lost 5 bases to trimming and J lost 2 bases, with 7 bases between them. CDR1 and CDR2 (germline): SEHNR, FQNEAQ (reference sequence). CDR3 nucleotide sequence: TGTGCCAGCAGCGAAATTCCCTACGAGCAGTACTTC. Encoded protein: CASSEIPYEQYF.

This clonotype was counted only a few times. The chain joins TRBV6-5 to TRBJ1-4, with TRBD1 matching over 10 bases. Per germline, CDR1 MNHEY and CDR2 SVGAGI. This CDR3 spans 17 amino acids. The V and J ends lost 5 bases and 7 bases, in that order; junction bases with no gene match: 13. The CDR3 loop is CASSPGQGIVGTEKLFF. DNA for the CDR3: TGTGCCAGCAGTCCGGGACAGGGGATAGTCGGGACTGAAAAACTGTTTTTT.

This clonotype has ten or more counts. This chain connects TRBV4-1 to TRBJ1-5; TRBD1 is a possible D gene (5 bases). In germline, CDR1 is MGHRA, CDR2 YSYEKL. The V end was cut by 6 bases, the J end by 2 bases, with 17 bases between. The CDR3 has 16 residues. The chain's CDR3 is CASRLDAGMGNQPQHF. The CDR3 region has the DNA TGCGCCAGCAGGCTAGATGCAGGGATGGGCAATCAGCCCCAGCATTTT.

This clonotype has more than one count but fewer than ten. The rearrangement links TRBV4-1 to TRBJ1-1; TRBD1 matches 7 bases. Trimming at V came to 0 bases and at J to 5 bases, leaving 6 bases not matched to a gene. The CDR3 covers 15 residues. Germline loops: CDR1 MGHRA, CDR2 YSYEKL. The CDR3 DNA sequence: TGCGCCAGCAGCCAAGATAAGGGGGCGCCGACTGAAGCTTTCTTT. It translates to CASSQDKGAPTEAFF.

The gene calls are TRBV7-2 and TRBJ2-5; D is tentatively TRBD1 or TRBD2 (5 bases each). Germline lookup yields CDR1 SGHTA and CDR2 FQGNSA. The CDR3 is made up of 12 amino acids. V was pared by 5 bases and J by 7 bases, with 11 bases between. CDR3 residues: CASSQGPSTQYF. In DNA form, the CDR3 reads TGTGCCAGCAGCCAGGGACCCTCGACCCAGTACTTC. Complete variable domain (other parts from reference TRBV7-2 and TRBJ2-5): GAGVSQSPSNKVTEKGKDVELRCDPISGHTALYWYRQSLGQGLEFLIYFQGNSAPDKSGLPSDRFSAERTGGSVSTLTIQRTQQEDSAVYLCASSQGPSTQYFGPGTRLLVL.

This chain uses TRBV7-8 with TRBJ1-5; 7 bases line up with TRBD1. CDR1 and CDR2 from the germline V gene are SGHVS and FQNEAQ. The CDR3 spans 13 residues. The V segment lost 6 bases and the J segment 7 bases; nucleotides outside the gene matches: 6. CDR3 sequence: CASRQQGRQPQHF. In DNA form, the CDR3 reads TGTGCCAGCAGACAACAGGGGCGACAGCCCCAGCATTTT. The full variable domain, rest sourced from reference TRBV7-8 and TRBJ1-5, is GAGVSQSPRYKVAKRGQDVALRCDPISGHVSLFWYQQALGQGPEFLTYFQNEAQLDKSGLPSDRFFAERPEGSVSTLKIQRTQQEDSAVYLCASRQQGRQPQHFGDGTRLSIL.

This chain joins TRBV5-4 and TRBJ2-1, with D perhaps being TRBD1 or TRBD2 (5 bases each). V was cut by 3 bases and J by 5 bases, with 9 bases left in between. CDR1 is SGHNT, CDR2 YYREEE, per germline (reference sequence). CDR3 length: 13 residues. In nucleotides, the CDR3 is TGTGCCAGCAGCTGGGGGAACCACAATGAGCAGTTCTTC. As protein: CASSWGNHNEQFF.

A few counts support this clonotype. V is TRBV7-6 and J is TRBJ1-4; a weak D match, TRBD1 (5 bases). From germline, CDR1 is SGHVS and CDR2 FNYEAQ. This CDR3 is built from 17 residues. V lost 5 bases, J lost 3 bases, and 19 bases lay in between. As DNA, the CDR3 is TGTGCCAGCAGCACCCCCAGGGTGGATAGTTCTAATGAAAAACTGTTTTTT. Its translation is CASSTPRVDSSNEKLFF.

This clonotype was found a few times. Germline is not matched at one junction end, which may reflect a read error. CDR3 DNA: TGTGCCAGTAGTAGACCCTGGGCCGTCGGGACAGGGGAACAGCCTCAGCATTTT. This codes for CASSRPWAVGTGEQPQHF. This chain connects TRBV19 to TRBJ1-5; TRBD1 aligns across 10 bases. This CDR3 is 18 amino acids long. CDR1 LNHDA and CDR2 SQIVND come from the germline V gene (reference sequence).

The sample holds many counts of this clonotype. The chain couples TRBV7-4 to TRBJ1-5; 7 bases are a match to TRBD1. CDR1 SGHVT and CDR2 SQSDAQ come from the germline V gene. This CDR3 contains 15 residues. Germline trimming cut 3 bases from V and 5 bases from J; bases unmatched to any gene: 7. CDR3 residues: CASSLADREYQPQHF. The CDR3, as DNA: TGTGCCAGCAGCTTGGCTGACAGGGAGTATCAGCCCCAGCATTTT.

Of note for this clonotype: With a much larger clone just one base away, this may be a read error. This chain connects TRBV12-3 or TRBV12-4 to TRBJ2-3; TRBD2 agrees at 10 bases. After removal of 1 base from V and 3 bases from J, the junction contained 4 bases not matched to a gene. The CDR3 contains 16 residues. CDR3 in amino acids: CASSLGTSGRTDTQYF. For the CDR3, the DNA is TGTGCCAGCAGTTTAGGGACTAGCGGAAGGACAGATACGCAGTATTTT.

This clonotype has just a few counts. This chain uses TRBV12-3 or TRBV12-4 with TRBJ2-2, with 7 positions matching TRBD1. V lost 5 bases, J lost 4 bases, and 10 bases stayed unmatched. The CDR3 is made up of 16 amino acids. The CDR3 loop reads CASSAYRDSLTGELFF. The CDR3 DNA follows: TGTGCCAGCAGTGCCTACCGGGACAGCCTCACCGGGGAGCTGTTTTTT.

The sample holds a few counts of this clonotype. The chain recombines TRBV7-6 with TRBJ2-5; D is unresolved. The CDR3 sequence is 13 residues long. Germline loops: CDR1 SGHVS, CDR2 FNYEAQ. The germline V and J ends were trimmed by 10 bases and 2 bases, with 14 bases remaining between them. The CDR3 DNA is TGTGCCACTTCGATGGACGGACAAGAGACCCAGTACTTC. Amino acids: CATSMDGQETQYF.